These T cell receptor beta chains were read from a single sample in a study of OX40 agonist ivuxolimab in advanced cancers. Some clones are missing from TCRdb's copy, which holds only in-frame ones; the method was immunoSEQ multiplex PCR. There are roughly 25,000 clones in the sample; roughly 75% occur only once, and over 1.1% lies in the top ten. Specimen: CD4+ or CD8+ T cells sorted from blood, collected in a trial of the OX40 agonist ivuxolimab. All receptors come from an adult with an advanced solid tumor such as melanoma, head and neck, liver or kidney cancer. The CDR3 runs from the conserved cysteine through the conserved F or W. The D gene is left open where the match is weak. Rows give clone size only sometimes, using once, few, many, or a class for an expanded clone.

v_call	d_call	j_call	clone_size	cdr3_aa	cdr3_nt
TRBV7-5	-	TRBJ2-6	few	CASRQSRANVLTF	TGTGCCAGTAGACAAAGTCGGGCCAACGTCCTGACTTTC
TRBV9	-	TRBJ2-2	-	CASSVDSNTGELFF	TGTGCCAGCAGCGTAGACAGTAACACCGGGGAGCTGTTTTTT
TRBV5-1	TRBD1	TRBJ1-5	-	CASSLGAGGQPQHF	TGCGCCAGCAGCTTGGGGGCAGGGGGTCAGCCCCAGCATTTT
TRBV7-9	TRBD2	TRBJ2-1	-	CASSLGGSLHNEQFF	TGTGCCAGCAGCTTAGGCGGGAGTCTTCACAATGAGCAGTTCTTC
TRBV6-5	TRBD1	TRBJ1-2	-	CASSYLRTGGVYGYTF	TGTGCCAGCAGTTACCTGCGGACAGGGGGGGTCTATGGCTACACCTTC
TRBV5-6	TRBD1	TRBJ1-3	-	CASSRQGVSGNTIYF	TGTGCCAGCAGCCGACAGGGGGTCTCTGGAAACACCATATATTTT
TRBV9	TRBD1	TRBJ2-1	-	CASSLTGAAYNEQFF	TGTGCCAGCAGCCTCACAGGGGCAGCCTACAATGAGCAGTTCTTC
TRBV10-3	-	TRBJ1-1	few	CAISGGRLNTEAFF	TGTGCCATCAGTGGTGGCAGGCTGAACACTGAAGCTTTCTTT
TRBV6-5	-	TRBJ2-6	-	CASSSGSGANVLTF	TGTGCCAGCAGTTCGGGATCTGGGGCCAACGTCCTGACTTTC
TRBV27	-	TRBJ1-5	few	CASSSQGAWSQPQHF	TGTGCCAGCAGTTCCCAGGGTGCGTGGAGTCAGCCCCAGCATTTT
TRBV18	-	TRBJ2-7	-	CASSPRSAGSSYEQYF	TGTGCCAGCTCACCACGATCGGCAGGGTCGTCCTACGAGCAGTACTTC
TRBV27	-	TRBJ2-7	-	CASRSLGASYEQYF	TGTGCCAGCAGGAGCTTAGGGGCCTCCTACGAGCAGTACTTC
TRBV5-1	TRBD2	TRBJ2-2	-	CASSPGLAGATGELFF	TGCGCCAGCAGCCCGGGACTAGCGGGAGCGACCGGGGAGCTGTTTTTT
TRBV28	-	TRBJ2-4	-	CASSFMSGGRSIQYF	TGTGCCAGCAGTTTCATGTCAGGTGGCAGAAGCATTCAGTACTTC
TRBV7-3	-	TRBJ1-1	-	CASSLGGRMNTEAFF	TGTGCCAGCAGCTTAGGGGGCAGGATGAACACTGAAGCTTTCTTT
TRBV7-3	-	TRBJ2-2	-	CASSSNTGELFF	TGTGCCAGCAGCTCGAACACCGGGGAGCTGTTTTTT
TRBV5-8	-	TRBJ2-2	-	CASSKGQAWDTGELFF	TGTGCCAGCTCGAAGGGCCAGGCCTGGGACACCGGGGAGCTGTTTTTT
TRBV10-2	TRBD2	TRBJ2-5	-	CASSEWTSGGASETQYF	TGCGCCAGCAGTGAGTGGACTAGCGGGGGGGCCAGCGAGACCCAGTACTTC
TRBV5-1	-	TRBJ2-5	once	CASRQPGALQETQYF	TGCGCCAGCAGACAACCAGGGGCTCTTCAAGAGACCCAGTACTTC
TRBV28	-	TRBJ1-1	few	CASSFPGRGMNTEAFF	TGTGCCAGCAGTTTCCCGGGACGAGGCATGAACACTGAAGCTTTCTTT
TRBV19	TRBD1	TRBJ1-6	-	CASRTGVEGDSPLHF	TGTGCCAGTAGGACAGGGGTTGAGGGGGATTCACCCCTCCACTTT
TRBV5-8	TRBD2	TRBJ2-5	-	CASSLGTSTQETQYF	TGTGCCAGCAGCTTGGGGACTAGTACCCAAGAGACCCAGTACTTC
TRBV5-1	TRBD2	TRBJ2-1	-	CASSISGGGDEQFF	TGCGCCAGCAGCATTAGCGGGGGCGGGGATGAGCAGTTCTTC
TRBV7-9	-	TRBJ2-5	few	CASSLALGQYQETQYF	TGTGCCAGCAGCTTAGCGCTGGGGCAGTACCAAGAGACCCAGTACTTC
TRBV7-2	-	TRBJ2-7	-	CASSFYGNYEQYF	TGTGCCAGCAGCTTTTATGGGAACTACGAGCAGTACTTC
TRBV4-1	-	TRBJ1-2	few	CASSQRGGGGNYGYTF	TGCGCCAGCAGCCAGCGGGGCGGCGGAGGTAACTATGGCTACACCTTC
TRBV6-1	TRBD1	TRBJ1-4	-	CASSDRGDEKLFF	TGTGCCAGCAGTGACAGGGGGGACGAAAAACTGTTTTTT
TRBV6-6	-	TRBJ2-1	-	CASRQGLTEQFF	TGTGCCAGCAGGCAGGGACTGACTGAGCAGTTCTTC
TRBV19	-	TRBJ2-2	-	CATWEGGSGTGELFF	TGTGCCACCTGGGAAGGGGGGTCGGGCACCGGGGAGCTGTTTTTT
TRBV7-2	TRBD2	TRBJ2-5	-	CASTLSGVEETQYF	TGTGCCAGCACTTTGAGCGGGGTCGAGGAGACCCAGTACTTC
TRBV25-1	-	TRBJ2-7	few	CASSEFGGTYEQYF	TGTGCCAGCAGTGAATTCGGGGGAACCTACGAGCAGTACTTC
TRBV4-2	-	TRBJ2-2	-	CASSRDPGTGELFF	TGTGCCAGCAGCAGGGATCCGGGAACCGGGGAGCTGTTTTTT
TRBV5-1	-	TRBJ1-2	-	CASSLAEGREGGYTF	TGCGCCAGCAGCTTGGCCGAAGGCAGGGAAGGTGGCTACACCTTC
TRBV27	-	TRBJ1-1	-	CASSLYQGTMSTEAFF	TGTGCCAGCAGTTTATATCAGGGTACAATGAGCACTGAAGCTTTCTTT
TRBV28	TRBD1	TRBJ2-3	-	CASSGRRDRYF	TGTGCCAGCAGTGGACGACGGGACAGATATTTT
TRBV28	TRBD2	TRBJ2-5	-	CASSSLFSTSGRKETQYF	TGTGCCAGCAGCTCTCTCTTCTCGACTAGCGGGAGAAAAGAGACCCAGTACTTC
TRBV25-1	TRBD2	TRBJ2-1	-	CASSEGGLAGEQFF	TGTGCCAGCAGTGAAGGGGGACTAGCGGGGGAGCAGTTCTTC
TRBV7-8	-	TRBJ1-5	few	CASSLRESQPQHF	TGTGCCAGCAGCTTGAGGGAAAGTCAGCCCCAGCATTTT
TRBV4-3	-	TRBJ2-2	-	CASRGDLWTGELFF	TGCGCCAGCAGAGGGGACTTGTGGACCGGGGAGCTGTTTTTT
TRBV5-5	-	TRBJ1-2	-	CASADPPRDLLYGYTF	TGTGCCAGCGCCGACCCCCCCCGGGACCTCCTTTATGGCTACACCTTC
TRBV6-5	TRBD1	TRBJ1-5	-	CASSIRGHQPQHF	TGTGCCAGTTCCATCAGGGGGCATCAGCCCCAGCATTTT